This T cell receptor (beta chain) was recovered during a study of T cells in Graves' hyperthyroidism and ophthalmopathy. General study points: Most clonotypes expanded in the thyroid (above 0.001) were also present in blood.

Exclusion of patients followed from uncontrolled infection, other autoimmune disease, pregnancy or lactation. As for this clonotype: Its antigen is still unknown.

There were TCR beta CDR3 regions amplified from RNA transcripts. Researchers ran a first-round RT-PCR on the TCR CDR3 using the HTBI primer set. One entry per CDR3 protein, called by TCRdb with MiXCR from the multiplex PCR reads. The sample has about 640,000 distinct CDR3 sequences; about 14% are singletons. With V trimmed by 4 bases and J by 8 bases, 11 bases remained unmatched. This CDR3 has 16 amino acids. Germline V CDR1 and CDR2: MDHEN, SYDVKM. Sequencing was performed on blood. The TCR sequence derives from a woman between 50 and 59 years old with Graves' ophthalmopathy. The genes are TRBV28 and TRBJ2-3; TRBD2 agrees at 11 bases. The CDR3 coding sequence is TGTGCCAGCAGTTCCCCCTCACTAGCGGGAGAGGGTACGCAGTATTTT. Its protein is CASSSPSLAGEGTQYF.